This note documents a single T cell receptor beta chain sequence. This entry is derived from a study of blood T cell repertoires in COVID-19. The CDR3 runs 14 residues. V lost 6 bases and J lost 4; bases outside the gene matches: 5. Germline V gene data show CDR1 as SNHLY and CDR2 as FYNNEI. TCRdb keeps only in-frame clones here, not all; method: immunoSEQ multiplex PCR. This sample carries over 400,000 clones, approximately 83% of them seen once, and the ten largest clones take approximately 3.2%. The sample taken for sequencing was peripheral blood. The sequence was collected from a human donor in a cohort sampled during active COVID-19. The chain is built from TRBV2 and TRBJ1-5, with 8 nucleotides matching TRBD1. This chain's CDR3 is CASRVGQGNQPQHF. CDR3 nucleotides: TGTGCCAGCAGGGTTGGACAGGGTAATCAGCCCCAGCATTTT.